The 17 T cell receptor beta chains presented below share a single source sample, sequenced in a study of blood T cell repertoires in COVID-19. Produced via immunoSEQ multiplex PCR; TCRdb's table is partial and in-frame only. In the table there are more than 60,000 clones, more than 70% of which are singletons. Sequencing input: peripheral blood. The receptors shown here come from a man aged 55 to 69 with acute or convalescent COVID-19.

The gene calls are TRBV19 and TRBJ1-1, with 10 bases lining up with TRBD1. There are 16 residues in the CDR3. V gave up 1 base and J gave up 7 bases; unmatched junction bases: 9. The germline V gene encodes CDR1 LNHDA and CDR2 SQIVND (reference sequence). The CDR3 DNA follows: TGTGCCAGTAGTATAGTTCCGGGACAGGGGACATTTGAAGCTTTCTTT. It encodes CASSIVPGQGTFEAFF. The full variable domain, in which reference TRBV19 and TRBJ1-1 provide the parts outside the CDR3, is DGGITQSPKYLFRKEGQNVTLSCEQNLNHDAMYWYRQDPGQGLRLIYYSQIVNDFQKGDIAEGYSVSREKKESFPLTVTSAQKNPTAFYLCASSIVPGQGTFEAFFGQGTRLTVV.

This chain links TRBV30 with TRBJ1-2, with D possibly matching TRBD1 (5 bases). The CDR3 length is 13 residues. Trimming shortened V by 3 bases and J by 5 bases, and 13 bases separated the two germline ends. Germline V gene sequence: CDR1 GTSNPN, CDR2 SVGIG (reference sequence). The CDR3 reads CAWRTPPGYGYTF. In DNA, the CDR3 is TGTGCCTGGAGAACCCCCCCAGGGTATGGCTACACCTTC.

This sequence joins TRBV3-1 (or the pseudogene TRBV3-2) and TRBJ2-3, with no clear D. Trimming removed 2 bases from V and 3 bases from J, with 9 bases in between. The CDR3 runs to 14 residues. Germline values: CDR1 LGHDT, CDR2 YNNKEL (reference sequence). CDR3: CASSQNGRTDTQYF. DNA of the CDR3: TGTGCCAGCAGCCAAAACGGTCGGACAGATACGCAGTATTTT.

V gene TRBV4-2 combines with J gene TRBJ2-7; maybe TRBD1 (5 bases). Trimming left V 0 bases short and J 5 bases short, with 14 bases between. CDR1 is LGHNA and CDR2 is YNFKEQ in the germline V gene. This CDR3 comprises 15 residues. CDR3 protein: CASSQDSGRVHEQYF. CDR3 DNA sequence: TGTGCCAGCAGCCAAGACTCGGGCAGGGTACACGAGCAGTACTTC.

The chain links TRBV29-1 to TRBJ2-1; TRBD1 might be the D (5 bases). V lost 5 bases to trimming and J lost 8 bases, with 16 bases between them. This CDR3 contains 13 residues. Germline lookup yields CDR1 SQVTM and CDR2 ANQGSEA. The CDR3 DNA reads as TGCAGCGTTCGGGCGGACACTGACCATGAGCAGTTCTTC. It yields the protein CSVRADTDHEQFF.

This chain links TRBV4-3 with TRBJ1-2; D perhaps matches TRBD1 (5 bases). Germline-derived CDR1 and CDR2 are LGHNA and YSLEER. CDR3 length: 13 amino acids. V was shortened by 2 bases and J by 8 bases, with 12 bases between the two germline ends. The CDR3 DNA follows: TGCGCCAGCAGCCAACCGGACACTCAGGGCTACACCTTC. As protein: CASSQPDTQGYTF.

The chain employs TRBV5-5 and TRBJ1-5; 8 nucleotides agree with TRBD1. The ends lost 4 bases at V and 5 bases at J; junction bases unmatched: 2. CDR3 size: 13 residues. CDR1 is SGHKS, CDR2 YYEKEE, per germline (reference sequence). This chain's CDR3 is CASSTTGDQPQHF. In nucleotides, the CDR3 is TGTGCCAGCAGCACGACAGGGGATCAGCCCCAGCATTTT.

The J gene is TRBJ2-7, the V gene TRBV29-1, with 9 bases aligning to TRBD2. The CDR3 has 13 amino acids. Germline CDR1 and CDR2: SQVTM and ANQGSEA. Germline trimming cut 6 bases from V and 2 bases from J; bases unmatched to any gene: 5. The CDR3 DNA follows: TGCAGCGTGGCTAGCGGGGCTGCCTACGAGCAGTACTTC. Translation: CSVASGAAYEQYF.

The chain employs TRBV6-2 or TRBV6-3 and TRBJ1-2, with no clear D. Trimming removed 6 bases at V and 4 bases at J, with 18 bases between. The CDR3 length is 15 residues. CDR1 and CDR2 from the germline V gene are MNHEY and SVGEGT. The CDR3 loop reads CASSLPGEEIYGYTF. CDR3 nucleotide sequence: TGTGCCAGCAGCCTACCCGGGGAAGAGATCTATGGCTACACCTTC.

V and J are TRBV6-6 and TRBJ1-6; 9 bases align to TRBD1. CDR1 and CDR2 (germline): MNHNY, SVGAGI (reference sequence). Unmatched junction bases numbered 9, after V lost 7 bases and J lost 11 bases. The CDR3 sequence is 14 residues long. CDR3 in DNA: TGTGCCAGCAACAACAACAGGGACAGGGCACCCCTCCACTTT. Translated: CASNNNRDRAPLHF.

The CDR3, as DNA: TGTGCCAGCAGAAGACAGAACTATGGCTACACCTTC. Its protein product is CASRRQNYGYTF. The chain couples TRBV6-5 to TRBJ1-2; TRBD1 might be the D (5 bases). Per germline, CDR1 MNHEY and CDR2 SVGAGI. The V end lost 6 bases, the J end lost 2 bases, and 7 bases lay between the germline ends. The CDR3 totals 12 residues.

The chain is built from TRBV30 and TRBJ2-7, with TRBD1 matching over 9 bases. CDR1 and CDR2 (germline): GTSNPN, SVGIG (reference sequence). V lost 5 bases, J lost 1 base, and 6 bases stayed unmatched. The CDR3 contains 14 residues. The CDR3 loop is CAWAHGTGSYEQYF. CDR3 in DNA: TGTGCCTGGGCCCACGGGACAGGGTCCTACGAGCAGTACTTC.

The DNA for the CDR3 is TGTGCCAGCAGCCCCGATGGTGGAAGCGGTCTCACAGATACGCAGTATTTT. The encoded protein is CASSPDGGSGLTDTQYF. The chain couples TRBV5-6 to TRBJ2-3; a possible D gene is TRBD2 (5 bases). V gave up 4 bases and J gave up 2 bases, with 20 bases separating them. CDR1 and CDR2 from the germline V gene are SGHDT and YYEEEE. The CDR3 totals 17 residues.

V is TRBV19 and J is TRBJ1-5, with D unclear. CDR3 length: 13 amino acids. Looked up from germline, CDR1 is LNHDA and CDR2 is SQIVND (reference sequence). The ends were cut back, 2 bases at V and 6 bases at J, with 8 bases in the middle. CDR3 sequence: CASSILEGQPQHF. The CDR3 DNA follows: TGTGCCAGTAGTATACTGGAGGGTCAGCCCCAGCATTTT.

V gene TRBV25-1 combines with J gene TRBJ1-1, with D unclear. Germline V gene sequence: CDR1 MGHDK, CDR2 SYGVNS. Trimming shortened V by 5 bases and J by 1 base, and 8 bases separated the two germline ends. The CDR3 runs to 13 residues. The DNA for the CDR3 is TGTGCCAGCAGTTACCAACAGAACACTGAAGCTTTCTTT. Its translation is CASSYQQNTEAFF.

This clone was found a few times. This sequence joins TRBV28 and TRBJ1-3; tentatively, D is TRBD1 (5 bases). Deletions cut 3 bases from V and 1 base from J, with 10 bases between. The CDR3 length is 15 residues. Germline CDR1 is MDHEN and CDR2 is SYDVKM. The CDR3 DNA sequence: TGTGCCAGCAGTTTTCAGGGATCATCTGGAAACACCATATATTTT. It is translated as CASSFQGSSGNTIYF.

J is TRBJ1-5 and V is TRBV24-1, with TRBD1 as a possible D gene (5 bases). V lost 4 bases and J lost 3, with 15 bases in between. CDR3 length equals 16 residues. The V gene's germline CDR1 is KGHDR and CDR2 SFDVKD. CDR3 in DNA: TGTGCCACCAGTGAGCGGGACGCCCCTACCAATCAGCCCCAGCATTTT. Protein sequence: CATSERDAPTNQPQHF.